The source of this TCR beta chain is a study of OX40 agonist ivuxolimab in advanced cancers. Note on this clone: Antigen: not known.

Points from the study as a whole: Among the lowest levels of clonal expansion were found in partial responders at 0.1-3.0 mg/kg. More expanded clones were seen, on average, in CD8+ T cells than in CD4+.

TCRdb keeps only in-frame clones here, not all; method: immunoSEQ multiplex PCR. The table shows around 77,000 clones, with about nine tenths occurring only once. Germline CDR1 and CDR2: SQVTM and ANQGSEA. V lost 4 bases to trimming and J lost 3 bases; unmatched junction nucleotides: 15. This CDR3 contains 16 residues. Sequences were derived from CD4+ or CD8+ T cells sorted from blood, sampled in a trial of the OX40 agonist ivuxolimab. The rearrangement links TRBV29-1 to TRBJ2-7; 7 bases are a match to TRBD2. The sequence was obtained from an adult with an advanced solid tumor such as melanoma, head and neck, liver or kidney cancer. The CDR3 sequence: CSVVRGLTHMGYEQYF. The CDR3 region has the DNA TGCAGCGTTGTAAGGGGACTAACTCACATGGGCTACGAGCAGTACTTC.